The present TCR beta chain was sequenced within a study of T cell responses to AZD1222 COVID-19 vaccine. Data came from immunoSEQ multiplex PCR; TCRdb stores just in-frame clones and leaves some out. The repertoire holds roughly 150,000 clones, with 89% as singletons. With respect to this clone: Antigen specificity is unknown.

The CDR3 runs 14 residues. Trimming removed 4 bases from V and 2 bases from J; junction bases left unmatched: 4. Germline loops: CDR1 LNHDA, CDR2 SQIVND (reference sequence). Findings and caveats of the study: Along spike, vaccine-associated CD4 TCRs were found throughout, with dominance at 160-218 and 743-854. Clonal diversity was possibly underestimated, and the donors were mostly white British, with more females. Nearly half of spike-specific TCRs reportedly go after variant regions that carry no mutations.

The source is an adult in good health. This sample comprised peripheral blood, obtained on day 0 of AZD1222 vaccination. The chain recombines TRBV19 with TRBJ2-7; the match to TRBD1 covers 8 bases. Written as DNA, the CDR3 is TGTGCCAGTAGTAAGCCAGGGGGCCCCTACGAGCAGTACTTC. Translation gives CASSKPGGPYEQYF.